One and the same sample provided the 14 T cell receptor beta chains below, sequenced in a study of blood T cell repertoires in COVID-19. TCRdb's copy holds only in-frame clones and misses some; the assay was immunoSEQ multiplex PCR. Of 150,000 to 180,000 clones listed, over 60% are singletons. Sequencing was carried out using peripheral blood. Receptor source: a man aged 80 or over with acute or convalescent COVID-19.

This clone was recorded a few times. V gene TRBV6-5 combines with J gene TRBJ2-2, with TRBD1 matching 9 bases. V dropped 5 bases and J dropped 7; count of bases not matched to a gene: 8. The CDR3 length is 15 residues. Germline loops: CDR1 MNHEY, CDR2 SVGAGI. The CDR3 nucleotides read TGTGCCAGCAGTAATCCACAGGGGGCCGGCGGGGAGCTGTTTTTT. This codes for CASSNPQGAGGELFF.

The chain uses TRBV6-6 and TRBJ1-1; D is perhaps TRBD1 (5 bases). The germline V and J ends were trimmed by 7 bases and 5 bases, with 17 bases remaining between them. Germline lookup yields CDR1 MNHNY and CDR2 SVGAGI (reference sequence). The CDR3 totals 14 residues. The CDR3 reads CASTPGGMGTEAFF. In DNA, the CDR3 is TGTGCCAGCACCCCCGGGGGAATGGGTACTGAAGCTTTCTTT.

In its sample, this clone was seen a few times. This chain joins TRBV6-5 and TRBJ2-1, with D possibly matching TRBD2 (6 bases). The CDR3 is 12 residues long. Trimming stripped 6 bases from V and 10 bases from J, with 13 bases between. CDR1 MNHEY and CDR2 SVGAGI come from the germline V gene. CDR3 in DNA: TGTGCCAGCAGACATCACGGGGGAGAGCAGTTCTTC. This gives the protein CASRHHGGEQFF.

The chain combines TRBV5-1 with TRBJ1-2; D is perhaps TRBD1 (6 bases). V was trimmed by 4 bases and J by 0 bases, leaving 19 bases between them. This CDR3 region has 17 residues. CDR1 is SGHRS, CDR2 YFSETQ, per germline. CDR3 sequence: CASSPDRINPANYGYTF. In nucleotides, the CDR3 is TGCGCCAGCAGCCCCGACAGGATTAACCCGGCTAACTATGGCTACACCTTC.

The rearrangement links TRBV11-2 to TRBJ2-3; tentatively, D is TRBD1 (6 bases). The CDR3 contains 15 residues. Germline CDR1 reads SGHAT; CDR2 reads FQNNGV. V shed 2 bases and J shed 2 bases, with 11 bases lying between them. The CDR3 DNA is TGTGCCAGCAGCTTACAGGGGAGACCCACAGATACGCAGTATTTT. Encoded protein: CASSLQGRPTDTQYF.

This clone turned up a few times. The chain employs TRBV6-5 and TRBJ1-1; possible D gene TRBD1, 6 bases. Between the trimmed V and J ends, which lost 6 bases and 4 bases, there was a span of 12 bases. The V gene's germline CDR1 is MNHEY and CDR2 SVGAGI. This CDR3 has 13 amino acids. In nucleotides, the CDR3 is TGTGCCAGCAGAGACAGGTCGGTCACTGAAGCTTTCTTT. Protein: CASRDRSVTEAFF.

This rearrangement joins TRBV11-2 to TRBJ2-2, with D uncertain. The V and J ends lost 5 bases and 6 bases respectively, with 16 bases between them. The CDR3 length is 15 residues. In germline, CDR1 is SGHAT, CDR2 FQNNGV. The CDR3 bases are TGTGCCAGCAGCCGTCTAGACCGATTCCCCGGGGAGCTGTTTTTT. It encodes CASSRLDRFPGELFF.

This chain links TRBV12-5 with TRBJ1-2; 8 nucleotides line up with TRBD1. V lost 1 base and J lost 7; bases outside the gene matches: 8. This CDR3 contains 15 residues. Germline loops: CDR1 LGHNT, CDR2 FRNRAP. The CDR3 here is CASGLAAGGAFGYTF. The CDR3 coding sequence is TGTGCTAGTGGTTTGGCGGCAGGGGGCGCCTTTGGCTACACCTTC.

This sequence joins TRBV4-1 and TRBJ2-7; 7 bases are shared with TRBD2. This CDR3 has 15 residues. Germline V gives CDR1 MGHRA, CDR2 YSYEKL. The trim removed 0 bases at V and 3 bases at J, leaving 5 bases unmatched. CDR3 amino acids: CASSQERGGVYEQYF. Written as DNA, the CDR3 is TGCGCCAGCAGCCAAGAACGTGGGGGGGTCTACGAGCAGTACTTC.

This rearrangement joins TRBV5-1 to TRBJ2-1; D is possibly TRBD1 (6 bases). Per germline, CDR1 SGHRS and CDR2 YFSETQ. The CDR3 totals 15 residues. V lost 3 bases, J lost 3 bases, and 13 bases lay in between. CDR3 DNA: TGCGCCAGCAGCTCAGGGACAATTTACTACAATGAGCAGTTCTTC. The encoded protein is CASSSGTIYYNEQFF.

This chain's CDR3 is CASSQQGGPDTQYF. CDR3 nucleotide sequence: TGTGCCAGCAGCCAGCAGGGCGGCCCAGATACGCAGTATTTT. V usage is TRBV14 and J usage is TRBJ2-3; D may be TRBD1 (5 bases). Germline V gene data show CDR1 as SGHDN and CDR2 as FVKESK. Trimming pared 3 bases from V and 4 bases from J, leaving 11 bases between. The CDR3 has 14 amino acids. The full variable domain, rest sourced from reference TRBV14 and TRBJ2-3, is EAGVTQFPSHSVIEKGQTVTLRCDPISGHDNLYWYRRVMGKEIKFLLHFVKESKQDESGMPNNRFLAERTGGTYSTLKVQPAELEDSGVYFCASSQQGGPDTQYFGPGTRLTVL.

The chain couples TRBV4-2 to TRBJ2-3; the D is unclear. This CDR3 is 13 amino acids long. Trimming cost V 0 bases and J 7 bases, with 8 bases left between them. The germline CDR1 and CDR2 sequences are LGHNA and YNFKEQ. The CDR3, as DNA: TGTGCCAGCAGCCAAGATAGCTGGAATACGCAGTATTTT. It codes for CASSQDSWNTQYF.

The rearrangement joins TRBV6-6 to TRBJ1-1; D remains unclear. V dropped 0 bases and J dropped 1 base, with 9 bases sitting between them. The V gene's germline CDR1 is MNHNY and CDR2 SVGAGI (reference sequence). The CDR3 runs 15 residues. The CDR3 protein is CASSYSPDKNTEAFF. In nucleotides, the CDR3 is TGTGCCAGCAGTTACTCCCCCGACAAGAACACTGAAGCTTTCTTT.

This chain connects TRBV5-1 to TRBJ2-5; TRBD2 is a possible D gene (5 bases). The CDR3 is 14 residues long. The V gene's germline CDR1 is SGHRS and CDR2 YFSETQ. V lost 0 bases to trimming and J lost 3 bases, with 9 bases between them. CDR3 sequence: CASSLAGIKETQYF. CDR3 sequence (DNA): TGCGCCAGCAGCTTGGCCGGGATTAAAGAGACCCAGTACTTC.